This is a list of T cell receptor beta chains from one sample in a study of T cells in Graves' hyperthyroidism and ophthalmopathy. Each CDR3 protein is one row after TCRdb ran MiXCR on the multiplex PCR reads. Of around 700,000 distinct CDR3 sequences detected, 18% appear once; the ten largest clones hold approximately 15%. The sequenced material came from blood. Every receptor here comes from a woman between 45 and 60 years old with Graves' hyperthyroidism that later progressed to Graves' ophthalmopathy. Both conserved end residues are part of each CDR3. A D gene is named only where the DNA matches it firmly. Where a row states a size, it is once, few, many or the class of an expanded clone; other rows omit it.

j_gene	abundance	v_gene	d_gene	CDR3aa	CDR3nt
TRBJ2-1	many	TRBV11-2	-	CASSLGHRETSYNEQFF	TGTGCCAGCAGCTTAGGTCACCGTGAAACTTCCTACAATGAGCAGTTCTTC
TRBJ2-2	many	TRBV2	TRBD2	CASTRLAGDANTGELFF	TGTGCCAGCACTAGACTAGCGGGGGACGCGAACACCGGGGAGCTGTTTTTT
TRBJ2-7	many	TRBV7-9	-	CASSLPATYEQYF	TGTGCCAGCAGCCTACCGGCGACCTACGAGCAGTACTTC
TRBJ1-3	-	TRBV6-2/TRBV6-3	-	CASSSRGLEGITIYF	TGTGCCAGCAGTTCTCGGGGATTGGAAGGAATCACCATATATTTT
TRBJ1-5	-	TRBV15	-	CATSSTGYSNQPQHF	TGTGCCACCAGCAGTACAGGGTATAGCAATCAGCCCCAGCATTTT
TRBJ1-4	-	TRBV25-1	-	CASSESRGLFF	TGTGCCAGCAGTGAATCGAGAGGTCTGTTTTTT
TRBJ2-6	-	TRBV5-1	-	CASQISGANVLTF	TGCGCCAGCCAAATATCTGGGGCCAACGTCCTGACTTTC
TRBJ1-1	few	TRBV6-1	-	CASSDNTPPGAFF	TGTGCCAGCAGTGACAACACCCCTCCGGGAGCTTTCTTT
TRBJ2-3	once	TRBV12-3/TRBV12-4	TRBD2	CAQGLAGPCSSTDTQYF	TGTGCGCAAGGACTAGCGGGCCCATGTAGTAGCACAGATACGCAGTATTTT
TRBJ2-5	many	TRBV3-1	-	CASSAGVRETQYF	TGTGCCAGCAGCGCAGGGGTCCGAGAGACCCAGTACTTC
TRBJ2-2	many	TRBV11-3	-	CASSPGGPSTGELFF	TGTGCCAGCTCACCAGGGGGGCCGAGCACCGGGGAGCTGTTTTTT
TRBJ1-1	-	TRBV13	TRBD1	CASSYGTGSAEAFF	TGTGCCAGCAGCTACGGGACAGGTAGCGCTGAAGCTTTCTTT
TRBJ2-4	many	TRBV11-2	-	CASSLDVVAKNIQYF	TGTGCCAGCAGCTTAGACGTGGTAGCCAAAAACATTCAGTACTTC
TRBJ1-4	few	TRBV7-9	TRBD1	CASSPSDRVNEKLFF	TGTGCCAGCAGTCCTAGCGACAGGGTAAATGAAAAACTGTTTTTT
TRBJ1-5	once	TRBV7-9	-	CASTSAGGGQPQHF	TGTGCCAGCACCTCGGCTGGGGGCGGTCAGCCCCAGCATTTT
TRBJ2-2	many	TRBV18	TRBD1	CASSPTVGQGRNTGELFF	TGTGCCAGCTCACCCACCGTGGGACAGGGGCGTAACACCGGGGAGCTGTTTTTT